Detailed here is one T cell receptor beta chain. Its antigen is currently unknown. This table comes from immunoSEQ multiplex PCR, and its TCRdb copy is limited to in-frame clones, with some not included. The sample shows about 22,000 clones, 72% of them seen only once. Sample time point: cycle 4 day 1 (C4D1), after less than seven weeks of nivolumab. Patients all relapsed after autologous stem cell transplantation, and there was variation in brentuximab vedotin exposure. It was by magnetic negative selection that CD4+ T cells were purified from thawed PBMCs. These data belong to a study of PD-1 blockade in classical Hodgkin lymphoma. The study's findings and limits: The baseline diversity of complete responders showed similarity to that of newly diagnosed patients. As was reported, newly diagnosed patients showed lower baseline TCR diversity than healthy donors did.

The receptor comes from a human donor with classical Hodgkin lymphoma. Specimen: CD4+ T cells from blood, collected before the fourth cycle of nivolumab.

The CDR3 loop is CASEGTGDTQYF. The CDR3 DNA sequence: TGTGCCAGCGAGGGGACGGGGGATACGCAGTATTTT. This rearrangement joins TRBV2 to TRBJ2-3, with D possibly called TRBD1 or TRBD2 (5 bases each). Germline CDR1 is SNHLY and CDR2 is FYNNEI. V was cut by 8 bases and J by 6 bases, with 12 bases left in between. This CDR3 has 12 amino acids.